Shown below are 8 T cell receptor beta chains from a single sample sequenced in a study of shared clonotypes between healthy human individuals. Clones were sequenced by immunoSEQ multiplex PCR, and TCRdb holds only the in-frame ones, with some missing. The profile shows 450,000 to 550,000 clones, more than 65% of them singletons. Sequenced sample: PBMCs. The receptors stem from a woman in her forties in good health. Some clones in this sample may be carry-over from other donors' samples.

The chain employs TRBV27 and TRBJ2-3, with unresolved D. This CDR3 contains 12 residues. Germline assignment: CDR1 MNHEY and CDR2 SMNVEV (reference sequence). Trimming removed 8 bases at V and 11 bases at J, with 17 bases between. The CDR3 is CASWGSSGLQYF. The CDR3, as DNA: TGTGCCAGCTGGGGATCTAGTGGTTTGCAGTATTTT.

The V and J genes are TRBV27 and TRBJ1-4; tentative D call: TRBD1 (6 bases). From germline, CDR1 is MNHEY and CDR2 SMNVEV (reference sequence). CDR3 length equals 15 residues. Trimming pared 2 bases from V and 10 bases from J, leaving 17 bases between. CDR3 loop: CASSLRGGRGGKLFF. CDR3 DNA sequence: TGTGCCAGCAGTTTACGGGGGGGGCGCGGTGGAAAACTGTTTTTT.

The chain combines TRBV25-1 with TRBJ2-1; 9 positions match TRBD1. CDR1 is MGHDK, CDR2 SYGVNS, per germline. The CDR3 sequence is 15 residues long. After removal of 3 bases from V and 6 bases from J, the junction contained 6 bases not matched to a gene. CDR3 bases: TGTGCCAGCAGTGATCACAGGGGGCAACGCAATGAGCAGTTCTTC. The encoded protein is CASSDHRGQRNEQFF.

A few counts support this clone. The CDR3 DNA is TGTGCCAGCAGCTTGGCTAGCGGGAGTTGGAATGAGCAGTTCTTC. This translates into CASSLASGSWNEQFF. The gene calls are TRBV7-2 and TRBJ2-1; 10 bases map to TRBD2. V lost 3 bases, J lost 7 bases, and 6 bases stayed unmatched. Germline-derived CDR1 and CDR2 are SGHTA and FQGNSA. CDR3 length: 15 amino acids.

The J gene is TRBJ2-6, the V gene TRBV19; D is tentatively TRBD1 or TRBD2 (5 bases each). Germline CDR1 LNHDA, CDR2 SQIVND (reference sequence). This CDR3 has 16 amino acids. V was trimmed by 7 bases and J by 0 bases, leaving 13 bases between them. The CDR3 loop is CASKGRNPSGANVLTF. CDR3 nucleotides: TGTGCCAGTAAGGGACGGAACCCCTCTGGGGCCAACGTCCTGACTTTC.

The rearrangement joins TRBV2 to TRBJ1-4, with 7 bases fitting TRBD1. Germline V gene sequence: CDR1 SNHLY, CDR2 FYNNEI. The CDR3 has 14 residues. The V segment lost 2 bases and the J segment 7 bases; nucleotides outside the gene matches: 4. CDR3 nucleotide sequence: TGTGCCAGCAGTGAACAGGGGGTTGGTGAAAAACTGTTTTTT. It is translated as CASSEQGVGEKLFF.

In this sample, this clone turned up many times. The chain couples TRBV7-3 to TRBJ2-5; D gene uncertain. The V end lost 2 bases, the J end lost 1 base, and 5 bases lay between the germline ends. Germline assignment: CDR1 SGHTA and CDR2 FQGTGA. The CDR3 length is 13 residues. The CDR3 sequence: CASSLWGQETQYF. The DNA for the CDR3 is TGTGCCAGCAGCTTATGGGGCCAAGAGACCCAGTACTTC.

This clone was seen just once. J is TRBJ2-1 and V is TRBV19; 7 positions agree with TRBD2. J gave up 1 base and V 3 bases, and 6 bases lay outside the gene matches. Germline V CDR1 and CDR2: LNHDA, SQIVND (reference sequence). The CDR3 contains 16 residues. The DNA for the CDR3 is TGTGCCAGTAGTATGTTAGGCGGGAGATCCTACAATGAGCAGTTCTTC. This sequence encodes CASSMLGGRSYNEQFF. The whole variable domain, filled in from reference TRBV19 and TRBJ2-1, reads DGGITQSPKYLFRKEGQNVTLSCEQNLNHDAMYWYRQDPGQGLRLIYYSQIVNDFQKGDIAEGYSVSREKKESFPLTVTSAQKNPTAFYLCASSMLGGRSYNEQFFGPGTRLTVL.